There are a few counts of the clone carrying this TCR beta chain. Its specificity is not known. The J segment lost 3 bases and the V segment lost 3 bases, leaving 1 base of the junction unmatched. From germline, CDR1 is MGHRA and CDR2 YSYEKL. CDR3 size: 15 residues. Primers: 60 Vbeta forward and 13 Jbeta reverse. Clones were read by immunoSEQ multiplex PCR, and TCRdb kept only the in-frame ones, dropping some. The table lists approximately 220,000 clones, approximately 79% of them singletons, with approximately 0.22% in the top ten. The sample is drawn from a study of cytomegalovirus exposure and HLA in healthy donors. For the study at large: Among the 300 to 450 genotyped donors, approximately 82% were placed in the Caucasian-associated ancestry cluster.

Regarding the study as a whole: V- and J-gene trimming in TCR beta was tied to a missense DCLRE1C variant by an analysis performed later.

Sequencing input: PBMCs. The chain combines TRBV4-1 with TRBJ2-5; 13 bases agree with TRBD2. This TCR derives from a girl aged 2 to 9 in good health and CMV-seronegative. CDR3 in DNA: TGCGCCAGCAGCCATGGACTAGCGGGGGAAGAGACCCAGTACTTC. It specifies CASSHGLAGEETQYF.